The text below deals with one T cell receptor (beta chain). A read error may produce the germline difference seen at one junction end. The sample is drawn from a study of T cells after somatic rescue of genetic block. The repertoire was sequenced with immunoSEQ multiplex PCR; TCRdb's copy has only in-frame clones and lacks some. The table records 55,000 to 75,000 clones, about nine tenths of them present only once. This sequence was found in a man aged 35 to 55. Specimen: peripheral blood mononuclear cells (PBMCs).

Here the CDR3 reads CASNQVAGRGTEAFF. The CDR3 DNA reads as TGCGCCAGCAACCAAGTCGCGGGGCGCGGCACTGAAGCTTTCTTT. The chain couples TRBV4-1 to TRBJ1-1; weak D call: TRBD1 (5 bases). The CDR3 covers 15 residues. Germline assignment: CDR1 MGHRA and CDR2 YSYEKL.